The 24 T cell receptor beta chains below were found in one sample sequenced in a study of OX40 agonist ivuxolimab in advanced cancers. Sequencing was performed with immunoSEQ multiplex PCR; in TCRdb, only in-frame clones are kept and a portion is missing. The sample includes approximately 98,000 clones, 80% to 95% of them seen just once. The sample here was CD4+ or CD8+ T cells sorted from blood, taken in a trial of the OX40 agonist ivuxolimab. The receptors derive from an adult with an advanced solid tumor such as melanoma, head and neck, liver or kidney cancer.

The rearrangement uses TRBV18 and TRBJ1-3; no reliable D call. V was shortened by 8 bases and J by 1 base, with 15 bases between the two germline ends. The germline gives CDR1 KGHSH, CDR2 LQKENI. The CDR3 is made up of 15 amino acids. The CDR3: CASQEAAHSGNTIYF. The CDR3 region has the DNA TGTGCCAGCCAGGAGGCAGCTCATTCTGGAAACACCATATATTTT. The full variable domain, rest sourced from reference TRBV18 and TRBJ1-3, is NAGVMQNPRHLVRRRGQEARLRCSPMKGHSHVYWYRQLPEEGLKFMVYLQKENIIDESGMPKERFSAEFPKEGPSILRIQQVVRGDSAAYFCASQEAAHSGNTIYFGEGSWLTVV.

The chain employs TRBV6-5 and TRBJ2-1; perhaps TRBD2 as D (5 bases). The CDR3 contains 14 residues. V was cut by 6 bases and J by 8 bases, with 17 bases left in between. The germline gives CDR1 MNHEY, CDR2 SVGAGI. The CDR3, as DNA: TGTGCCAGCAGATTACTAGGCTGGCGGGATGAGCAGTTCTTC. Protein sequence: CASRLLGWRDEQFF.

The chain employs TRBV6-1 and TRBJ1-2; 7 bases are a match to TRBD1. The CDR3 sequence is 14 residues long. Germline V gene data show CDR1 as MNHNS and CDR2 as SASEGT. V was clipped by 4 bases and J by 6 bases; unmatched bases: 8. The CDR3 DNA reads TGTGCCAGCAGTGCGACCCGGGACAGCCATGGCTACACCTTC. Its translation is CASSATRDSHGYTF.

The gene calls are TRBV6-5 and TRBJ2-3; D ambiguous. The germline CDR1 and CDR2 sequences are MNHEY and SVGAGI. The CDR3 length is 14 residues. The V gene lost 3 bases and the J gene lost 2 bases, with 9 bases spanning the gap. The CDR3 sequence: CASSYGWDTDTQYF. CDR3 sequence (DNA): TGTGCCAGCAGTTATGGGTGGGACACAGATACGCAGTATTTT.

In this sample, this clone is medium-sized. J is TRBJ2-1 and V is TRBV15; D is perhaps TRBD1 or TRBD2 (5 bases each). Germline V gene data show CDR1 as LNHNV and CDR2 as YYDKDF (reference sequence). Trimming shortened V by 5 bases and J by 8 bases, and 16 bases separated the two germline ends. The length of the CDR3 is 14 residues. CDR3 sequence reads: CATSSPGPVDEQFF. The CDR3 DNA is TGTGCCACCAGCTCTCCGGGACCCGTCGATGAGCAGTTCTTC.

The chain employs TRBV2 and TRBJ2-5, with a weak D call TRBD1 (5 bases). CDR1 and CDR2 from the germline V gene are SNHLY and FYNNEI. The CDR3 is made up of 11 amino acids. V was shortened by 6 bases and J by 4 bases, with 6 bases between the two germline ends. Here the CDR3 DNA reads TGTGCCAGCAGAGGGGTAGAGACCCAGTACTTC. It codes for CASRGVETQYF.

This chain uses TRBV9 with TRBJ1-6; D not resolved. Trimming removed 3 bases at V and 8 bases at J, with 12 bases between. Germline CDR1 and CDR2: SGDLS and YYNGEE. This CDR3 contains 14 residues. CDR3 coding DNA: TGTGCCAGCAGCGCGTCCCCTCGGGATTCACCCCTCCACTTT. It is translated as CASSASPRDSPLHF.

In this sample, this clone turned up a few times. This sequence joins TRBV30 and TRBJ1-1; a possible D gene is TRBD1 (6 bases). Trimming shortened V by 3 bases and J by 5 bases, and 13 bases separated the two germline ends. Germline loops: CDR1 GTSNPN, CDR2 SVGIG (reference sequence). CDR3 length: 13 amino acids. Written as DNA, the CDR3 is TGTGCCTGGAGCGCACAGGGTGGGACTGAAGCTTTCTTT. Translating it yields CAWSAQGGTEAFF.

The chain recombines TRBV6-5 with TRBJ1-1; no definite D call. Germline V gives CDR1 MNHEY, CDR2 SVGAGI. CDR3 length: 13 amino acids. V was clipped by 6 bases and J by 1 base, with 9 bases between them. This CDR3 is CASRSTANTEAFF. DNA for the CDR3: TGTGCCAGCAGGTCAACAGCGAACACTGAAGCTTTCTTT.

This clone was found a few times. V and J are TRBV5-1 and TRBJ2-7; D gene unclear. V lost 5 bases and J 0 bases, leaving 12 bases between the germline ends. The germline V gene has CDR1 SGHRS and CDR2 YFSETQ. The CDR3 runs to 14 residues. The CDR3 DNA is TGCGCCAGCAGTAGGGATGCACTCTCCTACGAGCAGTACTTC. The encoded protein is CASSRDALSYEQYF.

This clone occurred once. The CDR3 coding sequence is TGTGCCAGCAGTGAAGCTGGCAGGGGCGCCCCACAGCAACGGCTGTTTTTT. Its translation is CASSEAGRGAPQQRLFF. The chain carries TRBV6-1 and TRBJ1-4, with a possible D match to TRBD1 (6 bases). Germline V gene data show CDR1 as MNHNS and CDR2 as SASEGT. V was pared by 0 bases and J by 14 bases, with 25 bases between. The CDR3 is 17 residues long.

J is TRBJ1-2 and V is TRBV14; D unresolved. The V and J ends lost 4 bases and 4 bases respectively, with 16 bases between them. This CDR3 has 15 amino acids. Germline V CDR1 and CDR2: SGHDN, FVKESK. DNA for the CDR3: TGTGCCAGCAGCCTACTAGATCTGGGCCTCTATGGCTACACCTTC. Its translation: CASSLLDLGLYGYTF.

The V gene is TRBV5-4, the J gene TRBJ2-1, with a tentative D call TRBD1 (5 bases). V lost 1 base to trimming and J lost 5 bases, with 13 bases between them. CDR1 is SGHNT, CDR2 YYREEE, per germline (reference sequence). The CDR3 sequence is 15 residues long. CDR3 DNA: TGTGCCAGCAGCTTGTACCAGGGCGGTCACAATGAGCAGTTCTTC. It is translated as CASSLYQGGHNEQFF.

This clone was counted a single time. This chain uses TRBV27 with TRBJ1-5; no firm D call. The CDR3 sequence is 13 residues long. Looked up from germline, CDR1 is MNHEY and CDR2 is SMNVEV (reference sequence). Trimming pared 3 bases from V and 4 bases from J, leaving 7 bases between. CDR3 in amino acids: CASSFNINQPQHF. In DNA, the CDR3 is TGTGCCAGCAGTTTCAACATAAATCAGCCCCAGCATTTT.

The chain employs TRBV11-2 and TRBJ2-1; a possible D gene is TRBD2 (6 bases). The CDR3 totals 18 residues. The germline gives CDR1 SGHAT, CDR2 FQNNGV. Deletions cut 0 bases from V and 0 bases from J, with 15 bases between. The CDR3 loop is CASSLELRGSSSYNEQFF. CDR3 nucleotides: TGTGCCAGCAGCTTAGAACTGCGGGGCTCTAGCTCCTACAATGAGCAGTTCTTC.

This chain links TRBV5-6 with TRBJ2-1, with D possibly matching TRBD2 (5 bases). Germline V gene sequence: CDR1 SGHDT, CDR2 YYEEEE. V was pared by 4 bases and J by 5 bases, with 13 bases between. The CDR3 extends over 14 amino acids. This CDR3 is CASSQAGYDNEQFF. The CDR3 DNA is TGTGCCAGCAGCCAGGCGGGCTACGACAATGAGCAGTTCTTC.

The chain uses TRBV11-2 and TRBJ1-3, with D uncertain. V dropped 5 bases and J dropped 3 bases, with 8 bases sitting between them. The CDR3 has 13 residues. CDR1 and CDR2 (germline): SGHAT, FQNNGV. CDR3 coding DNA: TGTGCCAGCAGCGTAGTAGTTGGAAACACCATATATTTT. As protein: CASSVVVGNTIYF.

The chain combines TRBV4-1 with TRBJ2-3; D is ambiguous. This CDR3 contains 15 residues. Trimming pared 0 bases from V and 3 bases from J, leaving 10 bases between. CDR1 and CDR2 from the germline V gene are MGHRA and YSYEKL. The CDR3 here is CASSQDGGWTDTQYF. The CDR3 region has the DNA TGCGCCAGCAGCCAAGATGGCGGATGGACAGATACGCAGTATTTT.

The chain's CDR3 is CASSLMGRGSEETQYF. The CDR3 region has the DNA TGCGCCAGCAGCTTGATGGGGCGGGGGTCTGAAGAGACCCAGTACTTC. The V gene is TRBV5-1, the J gene TRBJ2-5, with 7 bases fitting TRBD2. CDR1 is SGHRS and CDR2 is YFSETQ in the germline V gene. The CDR3 totals 16 residues. V was pared by 1 base and J by 3 bases, with 9 bases of the junction left unmatched.

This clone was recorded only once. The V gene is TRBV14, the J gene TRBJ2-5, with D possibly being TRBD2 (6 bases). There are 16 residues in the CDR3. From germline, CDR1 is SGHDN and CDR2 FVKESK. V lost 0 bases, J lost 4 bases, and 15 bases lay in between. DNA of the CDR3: TGTGCCAGCAGCCAAGAGGGTCGGGAGTACCTAGAGACCCAGTACTTC. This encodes CASSQEGREYLETQYF. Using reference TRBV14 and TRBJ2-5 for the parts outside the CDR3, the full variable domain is EAGVTQFPSHSVIEKGQTVTLRCDPISGHDNLYWYRRVMGKEIKFLLHFVKESKQDESGMPNNRFLAERTGGTYSTLKVQPAELEDSGVYFCASSQEGREYLETQYFGPGTRLLVL.

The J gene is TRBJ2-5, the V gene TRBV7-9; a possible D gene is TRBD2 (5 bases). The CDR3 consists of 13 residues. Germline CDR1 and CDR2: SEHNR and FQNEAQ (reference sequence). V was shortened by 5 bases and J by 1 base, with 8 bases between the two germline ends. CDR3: CASSPGGQETQYF. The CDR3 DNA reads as TGTGCCAGCAGCCCAGGAGGCCAAGAGACCCAGTACTTC.

In DNA, the CDR3 is TGTGCCAGCAGCTTAGACAGACCCTACGAGCAGTACTTC. Its protein is CASSLDRPYEQYF. The J gene is TRBJ2-7, the V gene TRBV7-8; D is unresolved. Germline V CDR1 and CDR2: SGHVS, FQNEAQ. The germline V and J ends were trimmed by 1 base and 2 bases, with 6 bases remaining between them. The CDR3 is 13 residues long.

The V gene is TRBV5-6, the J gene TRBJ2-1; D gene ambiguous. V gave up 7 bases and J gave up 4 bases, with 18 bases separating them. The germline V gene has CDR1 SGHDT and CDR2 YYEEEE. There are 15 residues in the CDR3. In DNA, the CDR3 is TGTGCCAGCGGACCTCCAGATGGCCAGTACAATGAGCAGTTCTTC. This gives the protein CASGPPDGQYNEQFF. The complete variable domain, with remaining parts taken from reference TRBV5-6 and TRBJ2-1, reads DAGVTQSPTHLIKTRGQQVTLRCSPKSGHDTVSWYQQALGQGPQFIFQYYEEEERQRGNFPDRFSGHQFPNYSSELNVNALLLGDSALYLCASGPPDGQYNEQFFGPGTRLTVL.

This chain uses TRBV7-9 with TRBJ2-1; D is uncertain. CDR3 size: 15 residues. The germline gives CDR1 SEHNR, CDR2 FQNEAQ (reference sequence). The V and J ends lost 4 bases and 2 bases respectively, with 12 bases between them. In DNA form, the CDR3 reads TGTGCCAGCAGCTACGGACCAGGCCCCTACAATGAGCAGTTCTTC. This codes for CASSYGPGPYNEQFF.